Reported below is one T cell receptor (beta chain). Its antigen is still unknown. The record originates from a study of cytomegalovirus exposure and HLA in healthy donors. The CDR3 spans 15 residues. Study results and limitations: Clonal expansion, a later analysis showed, was greater in HLA-associated TCR beta chains than in equally common others. One variant, a missense change in DCLRE1C, was linked in a later analysis to TCR beta V- and J-gene trimming.

PCR employed 60 Vbeta and 13 Jbeta primers. The repertoire was sequenced with immunoSEQ multiplex PCR; TCRdb's copy has only in-frame clones and lacks some. The sample has 150,000 to 180,000 clones, 70% to 85% seen once. The source of this sequence is a man younger than 40 in good health and CMV-seronegative. The sequencing sample was made of PBMCs. The chain combines TRBV12-1 with TRBJ1-1. TRBV12-1 is termed a pseudogene. CDR3 DNA sequence: TGTGCCAGCAGCGGGCGGGGGGCGCGGAAGCCTGAAGCTTTCTTT. This gives the protein CASSGRGARKPEAFF.